The present entry profiles one T cell receptor (beta chain) with its context. The CDR3 has 14 amino acids. V was pared by 3 bases and J by 4 bases, with 4 bases of the junction left unmatched. The sample comes from a study of chronic HIV infection and antiretroviral therapy. TCRdb reanalysed the 5' RACE reads using MiXCR and keeps one entry per CDR3 protein. There are 25,000 to 35,000 distinct CDR3 sequences in the sample; over 7.5% occur only once, and about 2.7% lies in the top ten. Sequenced sample: peripheral blood. This TCR was sampled from an adult who had HIV and had not received antiretroviral therapy, or was an uninfected healthy control (not recorded which). The gene calls are TRBV12-3 or TRBV12-4 and TRBJ2-5; 8 bases align to TRBD2. This CDR3 is CASSFGTRGETQYF. Here the CDR3 DNA reads TGTGCCAGCAGTTTCGGGACTAGAGGAGAGACCCAGTACTTC.